This T cell receptor (beta chain) was sequenced in a study of vaccination and CD4 T cells after COVID-19. Overall study: A median of around 70 days (range 14 to 241) separated dose two from the taking of post-vaccine samples. Researchers treated control cultures with a CEFX pool, an HIV-1 Nef pool, or no peptide.

Sequence data for DNA of cultured CD4+ T cells were generated by the Oncomine TCR Beta short-read assay. MiXCR, applied by TCRdb to the PCR reads, yields one record per CDR3 protein. In the table there are 13,000 to 15,000 distinct CDR3 sequences, 30% of which are singletons. As for this clonotype: Its antigen is undetermined.

Treatment noted: roughly 10-day PBMC culture with coronavirus spike peptide pools or control peptides (ViraFEST assay). Between the trimmed V and J ends, which lost 8 bases and 6 bases, there was a span of 16 bases. The germline gives CDR1 MNHNS, CDR2 SASEGT. The CDR3 totals 13 residues. The specimen sequenced was cultured CD4+ T cells from blood. The chain employs TRBV6-1 and TRBJ1-2; D remains ambiguous. The source of this sequence is a human donor with COVID-19. CDR3 bases: TGTGCCAGCGCGCAGGAAAGGAGGAATGGCTACACCTTC. Its translation is CASAQERRNGYTF.